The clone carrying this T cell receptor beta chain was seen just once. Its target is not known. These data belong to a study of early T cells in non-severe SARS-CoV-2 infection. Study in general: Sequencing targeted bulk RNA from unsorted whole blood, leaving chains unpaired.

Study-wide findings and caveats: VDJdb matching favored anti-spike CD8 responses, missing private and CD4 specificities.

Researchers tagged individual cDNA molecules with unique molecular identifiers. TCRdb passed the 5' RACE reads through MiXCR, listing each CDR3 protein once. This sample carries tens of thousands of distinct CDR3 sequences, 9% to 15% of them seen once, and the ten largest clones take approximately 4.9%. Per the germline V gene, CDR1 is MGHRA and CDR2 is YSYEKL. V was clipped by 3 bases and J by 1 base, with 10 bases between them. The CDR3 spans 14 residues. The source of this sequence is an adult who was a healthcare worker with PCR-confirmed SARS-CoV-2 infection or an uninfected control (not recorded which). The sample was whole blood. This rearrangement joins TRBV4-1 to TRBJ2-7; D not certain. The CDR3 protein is CASSHMTESYEQYF. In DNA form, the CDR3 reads TGCGCCAGCAGCCATATGACGGAATCCTACGAGCAGTACTTC.